This T cell receptor (beta chain) comes out of a study of T cells after yellow fever vaccination. General study findings and limits: A secondary response was less intense yet reached its peak sooner, at day 5 versus 15. Post-booster reappearance was seen for most primary-vaccination clones (about 95% CD4, around 88% CD8).

This clonotype occurred many times. Antigen unknown. 5'RACE template switching generated TCR cDNA, adding a universal primer site and UMIs. TCRdb re-called the 5' RACE reads with MiXCR, one entry per CDR3 protein. The table has roughly 120,000 distinct CDR3 sequences, approximately 8.4% seen once. The sample was CD8+ T cells sorted from PBMCs, taken 45 days after the yellow fever booster vaccination. This receptor was obtained from a man under 40 who received the YFV17D yellow fever vaccine.

The CDR3 sequence: CASSGQDNEQFF. The CDR3 nucleotides are TGTGCCAGCAGCGGACAGGACAATGAGCAGTTCTTC. The chain has TRBV7-9 and TRBJ2-1, with 7 bases fitting TRBD1. Germline loops: CDR1 SEHNR, CDR2 FQNEAQ (reference sequence). V trimming: 5 bases; J trimming: 5 bases; junction bases outside the gene matches: 0. The CDR3 is 12 amino acids.